Here is one TCR beta chain with its context. The antigen remains undetermined. This sample was taken from a study of CD8+ T cells in alopecia areata. General study findings and limits: Uncertainty remains about how baseline CD8+ expansion links to response, with one nonresponder. Scalp and blood retained many expanded lesional clones during tofacitinib.

Extracted from the samples, RNA was reverse transcribed into cDNA to serve as the sequencing template. TCRdb's table, derived via immunoSEQ multiplex PCR, lists solely in-frame clones and lacks some. Here the sample spans about 190,000 clones, about 60% being singletons. Germline V lookup: CDR1 LNHNV, CDR2 YYDKDF (reference sequence). The CDR3 runs to 16 residues. The germline V and J ends were trimmed by 0 bases and 7 bases, with 16 bases remaining between them. This sample's treatment: oral pan-JAK inhibitor, 5-10 mg twice daily. Starting from PBMCs, sorting isolated CD4+ and CD8+ T cells. The chain employs TRBV15 and TRBJ2-4, with D maybe TRBD1 (6 bases). The source is a human donor with alopecia areata. This sample comprised CD8+ T cells sorted from blood, obtained at week 24, from a patient treated with tofacitinib. The CDR3 DNA reads TGTGCCACCAGCAGAGATGTAGGAACAGGGTCGAACATTCAGTACTTC. This translates into CATSRDVGTGSNIQYF.